This TCR beta chain emerged from a study of type 1 regulatory T cells. About the study: T-allo10 is an in vitro-generated, Tr1-enriched CD4 T cell product specific for alloantigen.

In regard to this clonotype: Its matching antigen is unknown. A far larger clone is one base from this, pointing to a likely read error.

Study-level points and caveats: Tr1 cells had a more restricted TCR repertoire than non-Tr1 cells.

TCRdb re-called the reads through MiXCR, storing one row per CDR3 protein. The top ten clones hold approximately 35% of a sample with roughly 5,000 distinct CDR3 sequences, around 26% of them seen once. The germline V and J ends were trimmed by 10 bases and 2 bases, with 16 bases remaining between them. The CDR3 has 14 residues. Germline loops: CDR1 MNHNS, CDR2 SASEGT. The source material was cultured type 1 regulatory T (Tr1) cells, either the whole culture or a sorted fraction (not recorded which). V is TRBV6-1 and J is TRBJ2-3; D not certain. This clonotype was obtained from a human donor in good health. CDR3 loop: CAIGRSSDTDTQYF. The CDR3 nucleotides are TGTGCCATCGGACGTTCGAGCGACACAGATACGCAGTATTTT.